The source of this T cell receptor (beta chain) is a study of CD8+ T cells in alopecia areata (dated by TCRdb to the late 2010s). Regarding the complete study: Treated patients were enrolled in an open-label pilot trial of oral tofacitinib, 5 to 10 mg twice daily, for moderate-to-severe alopecia areata. Scalp clonality was compared among normal scalp (n=4), patchy alopecia areata scalp (n=8), and alopecia totalis/universalis scalp (n=8). The study used high-throughput TCRbeta sequencing to examine T cell clonal expansion in alopecia areata, in both the C3H/HeJ mouse model and human patients. The SALT score, which quantifies the percentage of affected scalp surface area, was used to measure disease severity in treated patients. RNA was obtained with the PAXgene miRNA kit for fixed scalp, the miRNeasy kit for PBMCs, and the RNeasy kit for mouse skin. Human TCRbeta sequencing covered scalp tissue and sorted CD4+ and CD8+ peripheral blood T cells from patchy and totalis/universalis alopecia areata patients and healthy controls. immunoSEQ multiplex PCR using 35 Vbeta forward primers and 13 Jbeta reverse primers was used to amplify TCRbeta CDR3 regions. Tofacitinib was given for 6 to 18 months, followed by 6 months of follow-up off drug to assess delayed response and recurrence. Biopsies were taken from tofacitinib-treated patients at baseline and at 4 and 24 weeks of treatment, and a later scalp biopsy was taken in several of the tofacitinib-treated patients. The investigation overall reported the following: Because the treated cohort was small and had only one nonresponder, larger studies are needed to examine links between baseline CD8+ expansion and response. Scalp clonality and the number of expanded CD8+ clones among the top 100 scalp clones were significantly decreased by tofacitinib. Many expanded lesional clones were found to persist in scalp and blood during tofacitinib treatment, and relapse after treatment cessation may be partly explained by this persistence. Resident alphabeta T cells in normal human skin are also sequenced, complicating scalp TCR repertoire analysis, unlike mouse skin dominated by gammadelta T cells. Compared with normal scalp, lesional scalp had higher clonality and more expanded CD8+ clones, particularly in alopecia totalis/universalis, a pattern that suggests antigenic drive. Shared TCR sequences between patients were less evident than in mice, which may be partly attributable to HLA diversity in the patient population.

The time point label, as the study defines it: roughly 27 days on oral tofacitinib. The sample's treatment or condition, from its label and the paper: oral pan-JAK inhibitor, 5-10 mg twice daily. Peripheral blood and lesional scalp punch biopsies were obtained from patients with alopecia areata. After PBMCs were isolated by density centrifugation and stained for CD3, CD4 and CD8, a FACSAria was used to sort CD4+ and CD8+ T cells. The protocol used for the library was the immunoSEQ multiplex PCR assay. To provide template for TCR sequencing, every sample had RNA extracted and reverse transcribed into cDNA. SuperScript III was used for first-strand cDNA synthesis, primed with a 2:1 mix of oligo-dT and random hexamers. Amplification bias was assessed with a synthetic immune receptor repertoire, and residual bias was removed computationally. Per the source publication's procedure: After raw reads were preprocessed to remove errors, the CDR3 was defined following IMGT conventions as running from the conserved cysteine to phenylalanine. Clonality was computed as 1 minus the Shannon entropy, with the entropy normalized by log2 of the number of productive unique TCRs. Whether each scalp clone was CD4 or CD8 was inferred by checking scalp TCRbeta sequences against the CD4 and CD8 repertoires from sorted blood. In its TCRdb copy, this immuneACCESS table keeps in-frame sequences only and misses some clones. Where compared with another copy, unresolved V genes explain less than half of these, and the others have no known cause. V and J calls and clone size follow that table, whereas D and trimming were derived from the DNA. Here the sample has about 160,000 clones; approximately 65% occur a single time. In total, the top ten clones hold more than 0.7% of the sample.

The germline V gene gives CDR1 as SQVTM and CDR2 as ANQGSEA. V is shortened by 2 bases, J by 0 bases, and the region joining them spans 6 bases. Including the terminal cysteine and phenylalanine, the CDR3 comprises 13 residues. The CDR3 DNA has 39 bases and is translated from base 1. The table lists this clone with a few counts. Its antigen is currently not known. Per-base qualities were not stored, and no clone one base away is much larger. Sequencing was performed on CD4+ T cells sorted from blood, taken at week 4, from a patient treated with tofacitinib. The rearrangement combines TRBV29-1 with TRBJ2-3; the D gene could be either TRBD1 or TRBD2, each agreeing at 5 bases. This TCR derives from a human donor with alopecia areata. The CDR3 here reads CSVERGSTDTQYF. The DNA is as follows: TGCAGCGTTGAACGGGGCAGCACAGATACGCAGTATTTT.